One sample yielded the 30 T cell receptor beta chains listed below, sequenced in a study of blood T cell repertoires in COVID-19. Sequenced by immunoSEQ multiplex PCR; TCRdb stores in-frame clones only, minus some. This table has about 240,000 clones, just under 85% appearing once. Input material: peripheral blood. These receptors were taken from a woman of 80 years or more with acute or convalescent COVID-19.

Turning to this clone: The identical CDR3 is also encoded by other nucleotide sequences in the sample. V is TRBV5-1 and J is TRBJ1-4; TRBD1 matches 7 bases. This CDR3 spans 14 amino acids. V shed 2 bases, J shed 4 bases, and the junction held 2 bases outside the gene matches. Per germline, CDR1 SGHRS and CDR2 YFSETQ. CDR3 region: CASSLGDSNEKLFF. CDR3 DNA: TGCGCCAGCAGCTTAGGGGACAGTAATGAAAAACTGTTTTTT.

In its sample, this clone was seen once. The rearrangement uses TRBV5-6 and TRBJ1-1; D gene uncertain. The CDR3 is 15 residues long. V was pared by 0 bases and J by 2 bases, with 11 bases between. Looked up from germline, CDR1 is SGHDT and CDR2 is YYEEEE. The CDR3 nucleotides are TGTGCCAGCAGCTTGGCCAATTACGGTAACACTGAAGCTTTCTTT. This codes for CASSLANYGNTEAFF.

The count of this clone is one. The rearrangement joins TRBV2 to TRBJ2-7; D ambiguous. V was shortened by 3 bases and J by 12 bases, with 12 bases between the two germline ends. Germline loops: CDR1 SNHLY, CDR2 FYNNEI. CDR3 length equals 11 residues. CDR3 residues: CASSEQVSPYF. CDR3 nucleotides: TGTGCCAGCAGTGAGCAGGTCAGTCCGTACTTC.

Points on this clone: Being one base from a much bigger clone, this may be a read error. The CDR3 is CASSPYTGELFF. The CDR3 nucleotides are TGTGCCAGCAGCCCCTACACCGGGGAGCTGTTTTTT. This chain connects TRBV7-2 to TRBJ2-2; D is unclear. V was clipped by 5 bases and J by 3 bases, with 4 bases between them. CDR1 SGHTA and CDR2 FQGNSA come from the germline V gene. The CDR3 is made up of 12 amino acids.

This clone was counted only a few times. V usage is TRBV6-5 and J usage is TRBJ1-6; 8 nucleotides line up with TRBD1. The CDR3 extends over 15 amino acids. The ends lost 5 bases at V and 5 bases at J; junction bases unmatched: 5. Per germline, CDR1 MNHEY and CDR2 SVGAGI. CDR3 amino acids: CASSTGTGDNSPLHF. The CDR3 DNA is TGTGCCAGCAGTACCGGGACAGGAGATAATTCACCCCTCCACTTT.

The chain is built from TRBV6-1 and TRBJ2-2; 8 bases match TRBD2. V dropped 2 bases and J dropped 2; count of bases not matched to a gene: 16. Looked up from germline, CDR1 is MNHNS and CDR2 is SASEGT. The CDR3 covers 20 residues. In DNA, the CDR3 is TGTGCCAGCAGTGAAAATCGGGGGGGGCTGCACCGATCTAACACCGGGGAGCTGTTTTTT. Residues: CASSENRGGLHRSNTGELFF.

CDR3 region: CAISEILSGYEQYF. The CDR3 coding sequence is TGTGCCATCAGTGAAATACTCTCCGGGTACGAGCAGTACTTC. This rearrangement joins TRBV10-3 to TRBJ2-7; the D is unclear. CDR1 ENHRY and CDR2 SYGVKD come from the germline V gene. V was shortened by 3 bases and J by 4 bases, with 13 bases between the two germline ends. This CDR3 spans 14 amino acids.

The rearrangement uses TRBV2 and TRBJ2-1, with no clear D. V was trimmed by 4 bases and J by 7 bases, leaving 5 bases between them. CDR3 length equals 11 residues. CDR1 and CDR2 (germline): SNHLY, FYNNEI. The CDR3 region has the DNA TGTGCCAGCAGTGTTTTAAATGAGCAGTTCTTC. It yields the protein CASSVLNEQFF.

This clone has only one observation. The chain has TRBV7-8 and TRBJ2-5, with D possibly matching TRBD2 (5 bases). Germline CDR1 SGHVS, CDR2 FQNEAQ. Trimming left V 3 bases short and J 2 bases short, with 19 bases between. This CDR3 has 17 residues. The DNA of the CDR3 is TGTGCCAGCAGCTTGATCCACAGCGGAATGGTACAAGAGACCCAGTACTTC. It specifies CASSLIHSGMVQETQYF.

Notes on this clone: One end of the junction does not line up with germline, which may come from a read error. The CDR3 spells CASSLALQPNSEAFF. The CDR3 coding sequence is TGCGCCAGCAGCTTGGCCTTACAGCCGAACTCTGAAGCTTTCTTT. The genes are TRBV5-1 and TRBJ1-1, with unresolved D. The CDR3 is 15 amino acids. Germline V CDR1 and CDR2: SGHRS, YFSETQ.

The genes are TRBV5-4 and TRBJ1-4, with TRBD1 as a possible D gene (5 bases). The CDR3 is made up of 13 amino acids. CDR1 and CDR2 from the germline V gene are SGHNT and YYREEE (reference sequence). V lost 4 bases and J lost 6, with 10 bases in between. The CDR3 here is CASSDRSYEKLFF. The CDR3 DNA is TGTGCCAGCAGCGACAGATCTTATGAAAAACTGTTTTTT.

This chain joins TRBV14 and TRBJ2-1, with TRBD2 identical over 7 bases. The CDR3 spans 15 residues. From germline, CDR1 is SGHDN and CDR2 FVKESK. The J segment lost 1 base and the V segment lost 6 bases, leaving 6 bases of the junction unmatched. In DNA, the CDR3 is TGTGCCAGCAGTAGTGGGGGGGTTTCCTACAATGAGCAGTTCTTC. Encoded protein: CASSSGGVSYNEQFF.

This rearrangement joins TRBV13 to TRBJ1-6, with TRBD1 matching 7 bases. The germline CDR1 and CDR2 sequences are PRHDT and FYEKMQ (reference sequence). The CDR3 totals 15 residues. V lost 5 bases, J lost 7 bases, and 8 bases stayed unmatched. The CDR3 is CASSPPGQINSPLHF. The CDR3 bases are TGTGCCAGCAGCCCACCGGGACAGATCAATTCACCCCTCCACTTT. The full variable domain, with the rest looked up from reference TRBV13 and TRBJ1-6, is AAGVIQSPRHLIKEKRETATLKCYPIPRHDTVYWYQQGPGQDPQFLISFYEKMQSDKGSIPDRFSAQQFSDYHSELNMSSLELGDSALYFCASSPPGQINSPLHFGNGTRLTVT.

This clone turned up a few times. This chain connects TRBV5-5 to TRBJ1-6, with a possible D match to TRBD1 (6 bases). The CDR3 runs 13 residues. Germline assignment: CDR1 SGHKS and CDR2 YYEKEE (reference sequence). V was clipped by 4 bases and J by 10 bases, with 12 bases between them. As DNA, the CDR3 is TGTGCCAGCAGCACTATACAGGGCTCACCCCTCCACTTT. Residues: CASSTIQGSPLHF.

The chain recombines TRBV6-5 with TRBJ1-5; D is perhaps TRBD1 (5 bases). This CDR3 comprises 15 residues. Per germline, CDR1 MNHEY and CDR2 SVGAGI. V was pared by 5 bases and J by 2 bases, with 13 bases between. The CDR3 region has the DNA TGTGCCAGCAGTCGCGCAGCGGGGGGCAATCAGCCCCAGCATTTT. Translating it yields CASSRAAGGNQPQHF.

The chain recombines TRBV6-6 with TRBJ1-3; no reliable D call. The germline CDR1 and CDR2 sequences are MNHNY and SVGAGI (reference sequence). This CDR3 is 12 amino acids long. Deletions cut 5 bases from V and 4 bases from J, with 6 bases between. The CDR3 sequence is CASSPQGNTIYF. In DNA form, the CDR3 reads TGTGCCAGCAGTCCCCAAGGAAACACCATATATTTT.

DNA for the CDR3: TGTGCCAGCAGCTTAGCGGGGCCGCGTTACGAGCAGTACTTC. This sequence encodes CASSLAGPRYEQYF. This chain uses TRBV7-9 with TRBJ2-7; D is possibly TRBD1 (5 bases). Per germline, CDR1 SEHNR and CDR2 FQNEAQ (reference sequence). The CDR3 loop spans 14 amino acids. The V end lost 0 bases, the J end lost 4 bases, and 10 bases lay between the germline ends.

The V call is TRBV27, the J call TRBJ2-2; 7 nucleotides agree with TRBD2. Germline lookup yields CDR1 MNHEY and CDR2 SMNVEV (reference sequence). The V and J ends lost 7 bases and 3 bases, in that order; junction bases with no gene match: 5. This CDR3 has 14 amino acids. The CDR3 sequence: CASKWGGDTGELFF. CDR3 bases: TGTGCCAGCAAATGGGGGGGGGACACCGGGGAGCTGTTTTTT.

The rearrangement joins TRBV23-1 to TRBJ2-7; D possibly corresponds to TRBD1 (7 bases). TRBV23-1 is reported as an ORF; its role is uncertain. V lost 0 bases to trimming and J lost 5 bases, with 11 bases between them. The CDR3 runs 14 residues. The CDR3 sequence is CASSQSTRGDEQYF. The CDR3 nucleotides read TGCGCCAGCAGTCAATCGACCAGGGGGGACGAGCAGTACTTC.

The rearrangement uses TRBV6-5 and TRBJ2-7; 8 bases are a match to TRBD1. The germline V gene encodes CDR1 MNHEY and CDR2 SVGAGI. V shed 6 bases and J 3 bases; nucleotides not matched to a gene: 10. This CDR3 has 15 residues. The CDR3 spells CASRKTGVIFYEQYF. The DNA for the CDR3 is TGTGCCAGCAGGAAGACAGGGGTGATCTTCTACGAGCAGTACTTC.

Only one count was recorded for this clone. The rearrangement links TRBV19 to TRBJ2-2; weak D call: TRBD1 (5 bases). The germline V and J ends were trimmed by 7 bases and 0 bases, with 12 bases remaining between them. CDR3 size: 15 residues. Germline assignment: CDR1 LNHDA and CDR2 SQIVND (reference sequence). The CDR3 DNA reads TGTGCCAGTACCATCGACAGATCGAACACCGGGGAGCTGTTTTTT. The encoded protein is CASTIDRSNTGELFF.

This clone was seen a few times. The gene calls are TRBV2 and TRBJ2-7, with 12 bases fitting TRBD1. J was trimmed by 4 bases and V by 4 bases; bases with no gene match: 8. Germline CDR1 is SNHLY and CDR2 is FYNNEI. This CDR3 has 16 amino acids. Written as DNA, the CDR3 is TGTGCCAGCAGTGGGTGGGACAGGGGGCGGTCGTACGAGCAGTACTTC. It translates to CASSGWDRGRSYEQYF. Together with reference TRBV2 and TRBJ2-7, the CDR3 gives the full variable domain: EPEVTQTPSHQVTQMGQEVILRCVPISNHLYFYWYRQILGQKVEFLVSFYNNEISEKSEIFDDQFSVERPDGSNFTLKIRSTKLEDSAMYFCASSGWDRGRSYEQYFGPGTRLTVT.

CDR3 sequence: CATSGDLTYEQYF. CDR3 DNA sequence: TGTGCCACCTCGGGGGACCTAACCTACGAGCAGTACTTC. V gene TRBV5-4 combines with J gene TRBJ2-7; possible D gene TRBD2, 6 bases. Germline V gene sequence: CDR1 SGHNT, CDR2 YYREEE (reference sequence). The CDR3 has 13 amino acids. Trimming cost V 9 bases and J 2 bases, with 15 bases left between them. The complete variable domain, with remaining parts taken from reference TRBV5-4 and TRBJ2-7, reads ETGVTQSPTHLIKTRGQQVTLRCSSQSGHNTVSWYQQALGQGPQFIFQYYREEENGRGNFPPRFSGLQFPNYSSELNVNALELDDSALYLCATSGDLTYEQYFGPGTRLTVT.

This chain connects TRBV7-9 to TRBJ2-3; maybe TRBD2 (5 bases). The CDR3 consists of 15 residues. V shed 2 bases and J shed 6 bases, with 15 bases lying between them. CDR1 and CDR2 (germline): SEHNR, FQNEAQ (reference sequence). The DNA for the CDR3 is TGTGCCAGCAGCTTAAATAGCGCTCCTTTGGATACGCAGTATTTT. It specifies CASSLNSAPLDTQYF.

This clone came up a few times. The sample contains more than one DNA sequence encoding this CDR3. V usage is TRBV3-1 (or the pseudogene TRBV3-2) and J usage is TRBJ2-5, with D hard to call. The CDR3 has 11 amino acids. Trimming removed 3 bases from V and 3 bases from J, with 2 bases in between. Germline CDR1 and CDR2: LGHDT and YNNKEL (reference sequence). CDR3 bases: TGTGCCAGCAGCCATAAAGAGACCCAGTACTTC. Translation gives CASSHKETQYF.

The rearrangement uses TRBV19 and TRBJ2-1; TRBD2 is a possible D gene (5 bases). This CDR3 contains 14 residues. Germline CDR1 is LNHDA and CDR2 is SQIVND (reference sequence). Trimming stripped 7 bases from V and 7 bases from J, with 17 bases between. CDR3: CASTSPTGINEQFF. The DNA of the CDR3 is TGTGCCAGTACCTCGCCCACGGGGATAAATGAGCAGTTCTTC. Supplemented by reference TRBV19 and TRBJ2-1, the full variable domain reads DGGITQSPKYLFRKEGQNVTLSCEQNLNHDAMYWYRQDPGQGLRLIYYSQIVNDFQKGDIAEGYSVSREKKESFPLTVTSAQKNPTAFYLCASTSPTGINEQFFGPGTRLTVL.

The V and J genes are TRBV9 and TRBJ2-1, with a weak D call TRBD2 (7 bases). The CDR3 extends over 15 amino acids. Germline V gene data show CDR1 as SGDLS and CDR2 as YYNGEE. The V and J ends lost 7 bases and 6 bases respectively, with 20 bases between them. CDR3 DNA sequence: TGTGCCAGCTCCGGGGCTGCGGGGGCCCCCAATGAGCAGTTCTTC. This encodes CASSGAAGAPNEQFF.

This chain joins TRBV4-2 and TRBJ2-5; the match to TRBD2 covers 10 bases. Germline CDR1 reads LGHNA; CDR2 reads YNFKEQ. V gave up 4 bases and J gave up 2 bases; unmatched junction bases: 4. This CDR3 has 15 residues. CDR3 nucleotide sequence: TGTGCCAGCAGCCCAATAGCGGGGGGACAAGAGACCCAGTACTTC. Translating gives CASSPIAGGQETQYF.

V and J are TRBV9 and TRBJ1-2; 8 bases match TRBD1. This CDR3 is built from 13 residues. CDR1 is SGDLS and CDR2 is YYNGEE in the germline V gene. V dropped 0 bases and J dropped 8; count of bases not matched to a gene: 3. The CDR3: CASSVGQGSGYTF. The CDR3 DNA reads as TGTGCCAGCAGCGTAGGACAGGGGTCCGGCTACACCTTC.

The chain couples TRBV11-2 to TRBJ2-7; 8 nucleotides align to TRBD1. The V gene's germline CDR1 is SGHAT and CDR2 FQNNGV. The CDR3 runs 14 residues. The junction had 3 bases not matched to a gene; V was cut back by 1 base and J by 4 bases. The CDR3 DNA reads TGTGCCAGCAGCTTAGGACAGGGGAGGTACGAGCAGTACTTC. This gives the protein CASSLGQGRYEQYF.